The 16 T cell receptor beta chains given below trace back to one sample, sequenced in a study of identical twins. Each CDR3 protein gets one entry after TCRdb re-called the 5' RACE reads with MiXCR. The data contain about 340,000 distinct CDR3 sequences, approximately 8.7% of them singletons. Sequenced material: naive T cells sorted from blood. Receptor source: a woman aged 50 to 65 in good health.

This clonotype was recorded a few times. This chain uses TRBV3-1 with TRBJ2-7; no firm D call. The CDR3 consists of 16 residues. V was shortened by 1 base and J by 3 bases, with 16 bases between the two germline ends. Germline values: CDR1 LGHDT, CDR2 YNNKEL (reference sequence). DNA of the CDR3: TGTGCCAGCAGCCAAGCCCGTGAGTTCCCTCACTACGAGCAGTACTTC. Translating gives CASSQAREFPHYEQYF.

This chain joins TRBV29-1 and TRBJ1-2, with 9 nucleotides matching TRBD1. The V segment lost 4 bases and the J segment 7 bases; nucleotides outside the gene matches: 7. Germline values: CDR1 SQVTM, CDR2 ANQGSEA. This CDR3 comprises 13 residues. CDR3 coding DNA: TGCAGCGTTGTTACAGGGGGCGGTTCTGGCTACACCTTC. Translation gives CSVVTGGGSGYTF.

The sample holds a few counts of this clonotype. The genes are TRBV5-1 and TRBJ1-1, with D possibly matching TRBD1 (5 bases). CDR1 SGHRS and CDR2 YFSETQ come from the germline V gene. The germline V and J ends were trimmed by 4 bases and 4 bases, with 17 bases remaining between them. The CDR3 spans 15 residues. In DNA, the CDR3 is TGCGCCAGCAGCCTTCGGGACCAGACAACCACTGAAGCTTTCTTT. Translation gives CASSLRDQTTTEAFF. Full variable domain (remainder filled in from reference TRBV5-1 and TRBJ1-1): KAGVTQTPRYLIKTRGQQVTLSCSPISGHRSVSWYQQTPGQGLQFLFEYFSETQRNKGNFPGRFSGRQFSNSRSEMNVSTLELGDSALYLCASSLRDQTTTEAFFGQGTRLTVV.

The chain links TRBV9 to TRBJ2-5; D is ambiguous. Trimming removed 3 bases at V and 5 bases at J, with 11 bases between. Looked up from germline, CDR1 is SGDLS and CDR2 is YYNGEE. The CDR3 has 13 amino acids. The CDR3: CASSAPLAETQYF. The CDR3, as DNA: TGTGCCAGCAGCGCCCCGTTGGCGGAGACCCAGTACTTC.

The chain carries TRBV9 and TRBJ2-1, with 9 bases fitting TRBD2. The CDR3 is made up of 17 amino acids. Germline CDR1 SGDLS, CDR2 YYNGEE. With V trimmed by 0 bases and J by 6 bases, 10 bases remained unmatched. CDR3 in amino acids: CASSVAYAGGPGNEQFF. In DNA form, the CDR3 reads TGTGCCAGCAGCGTAGCGTATGCGGGAGGGCCAGGCAATGAGCAGTTCTTC.

The chain carries TRBV29-1 and TRBJ2-1, with TRBD2 matching 10 bases. V trimming: 2 bases; J trimming: 8 bases; junction bases outside the gene matches: 12. This CDR3 has 16 residues. Germline CDR1 is SQVTM and CDR2 is ANQGSEA. This chain's CDR3 is CSVELGLAGVIDEQFF. CDR3 DNA: TGCAGCGTTGAACTCGGGCTAGCGGGAGTCATAGATGAGCAGTTCTTC.

The rearrangement links TRBV25-1 to TRBJ2-1; TRBD1 matches at 11 bases. The CDR3 is 15 residues long. With V trimmed by 3 bases and J by 5 bases, 3 bases remained unmatched. The germline gives CDR1 MGHDK, CDR2 SYGVNS. The CDR3 here is CASSDRTGGHNEQFF. The CDR3 DNA follows: TGTGCCAGCAGTGATAGGACAGGGGGCCACAATGAGCAGTTCTTC.

This clonotype was detected ten times or more. The chain uses TRBV11-2 and TRBJ2-7; 7 bases line up with TRBD1. The CDR3 is 16 amino acids. J gave up 5 bases and V 8 bases, and 18 bases lay outside the gene matches. Germline V gene data show CDR1 as SGHAT and CDR2 as FQNNGV. The CDR3 DNA is TGTGCCAGCGGTCAGGGGGAACCAACCCGTTCCCACGAGCAGTACTTC. It yields the protein CASGQGEPTRSHEQYF.

This clonotype was observed a handful of times. The chain links TRBV11-3 to TRBJ2-2; D might be TRBD2 (5 bases). The germline CDR1 and CDR2 sequences are SGHNT and YENEEA. The CDR3 consists of 16 residues. Trimming cost V 5 bases and J 1 base, with 14 bases left between them. The DNA of the CDR3 is TGTGCCAGCAGCCCCTGGGCAGGACTGAACACCGGGGAGCTGTTTTTT. It translates to CASSPWAGLNTGELFF.

The chain combines TRBV5-1 with TRBJ1-6, with unresolved D. The CDR3 loop spans 14 amino acids. Germline V gene lookup returns CDR1 SGHRS and CDR2 YFSETQ. V dropped 5 bases and J dropped 5 bases, with 11 bases sitting between them. The CDR3 DNA follows: TGCGCCAGCAGGCGAAGAGAGGATAATTCACCCCTCCACTTT. It is translated as CASRRREDNSPLHF.

This clonotype was seen a few times. This CDR3 reads CAITRSQGANGELFF. DNA of the CDR3: TGTGCCATCACCCGGAGCCAGGGGGCGAACGGGGAGCTGTTTTTT. This chain joins TRBV10-3 and TRBJ2-2; 8 bases are a match to TRBD1. Germline lookup yields CDR1 ENHRY and CDR2 SYGVKD. V gave up 7 bases and J gave up 7 bases; unmatched junction bases: 11. The CDR3 runs to 15 residues.

In its sample, this clonotype was seen a few times. This chain uses TRBV5-1 with TRBJ1-1; possibly TRBD1 for D (5 bases). Trimming took 8 bases from V and 1 from J, leaving 12 bases between them. CDR3 size: 13 residues. CDR1 SGHRS and CDR2 YFSETQ come from the germline V gene. CDR3 region: CASVGTANTEAFF. The CDR3 DNA is TGCGCCAGTGTGGGGACGGCGAACACTGAAGCTTTCTTT.

This clonotype was seen a handful of times. This rearrangement joins TRBV3-1 to TRBJ2-3; D perhaps matches TRBD1 (6 bases). CDR3 length equals 15 residues. CDR1 and CDR2 from the germline V gene are LGHDT and YNNKEL (reference sequence). V shed 4 bases and J shed 4 bases, with 15 bases lying between them. CDR3 bases: TGTGCCAGCAGCCTAACAGGGTTGCGCGCAGATACGCAGTATTTT. Its translation: CASSLTGLRADTQYF.

Ten or more counts support this clonotype. The gene calls are TRBV28 and TRBJ2-2; maybe TRBD1 (6 bases). Germline CDR1 MDHEN, CDR2 SYDVKM. Trimming removed 9 bases at V and 1 base at J, with 15 bases between. This CDR3 contains 15 residues. For the CDR3, the DNA is TGTGCCAGTATGGTTGGGACATTGAACACCGGGGAGCTGTTTTTT. It codes for CASMVGTLNTGELFF.

A few counts support this clonotype. The rearrangement links TRBV20-1 to TRBJ2-7, with 7 bases identical to TRBD1. V was clipped by 3 bases and J by 0 bases; unmatched bases: 5. Germline V lookup: CDR1 DFQATT, CDR2 SNEGSKA (reference sequence). The CDR3 length is 14 residues. DNA of the CDR3: TGCAGTGCTAGTGCCGGGACAGTCTCCTACGAGCAGTACTTC. This sequence encodes CSASAGTVSYEQYF.

A few counts support this clonotype. J is TRBJ2-1 and V is TRBV12-3 or TRBV12-4; 12 nucleotides agree with TRBD2. V shed 6 bases, J shed 7 bases, and the junction held 7 bases outside the gene matches. The CDR3 extends over 15 amino acids. The CDR3 loop is CASRRLGTSGNEQFF. In DNA, the CDR3 is TGTGCCAGCAGGCGTCTTGGGACTAGCGGGAATGAGCAGTTCTTC.